A selection of T cell receptor beta chains follows, all from one sample in a study of shared clonotypes between healthy human individuals. The repertoire was sequenced with immunoSEQ multiplex PCR; TCRdb's copy has only in-frame clones and lacks some. The sample shows some 2,100,000 clones, more than 90% of them seen only once. Source material: naive CD4+ T cells sorted from blood. The receptors originated from a man aged 18 to 35 in good health. Both conserved end residues are part of each CDR3. The D gene is left open where the match is weak. Clone size, where shown, is once, few, many, or a class for clones that have expanded.

j_gene	abundance	v_gene	d_gene	CDR3aa	CDR3nt
TRBJ1-6	NA	TRBV4-1	NA	CASSRDRSSYNSPLHF	TGCGCCAGCAGCCGCGACAGGAGCTCCTATAATTCACCCCTCCACTTT
TRBJ1-1	NA	TRBV6-5	NA	CASSGGGRGDTEAFF	TGTGCCAGCAGTGGCGGCGGACGGGGGGACACTGAAGCTTTCTTT
TRBJ2-3	NA	TRBV6-5	NA	CASSYSALGDTQYF	TGTGCCAGCAGTTACTCGGCCTTAGGAGATACGCAGTATTTT
TRBJ2-7	NA	TRBV27	TRBD2	CASSPTSRASGEQYF	TGTGCCAGCAGTCCGACTAGCAGGGCTTCGGGGGAGCAGTACTTC
TRBJ1-6	NA	TRBV7-8	NA	CASSLSESSPLHF	TGTGCCAGCAGCTTGTCAGAGTCTTCACCCCTCCACTTT
TRBJ1-2	once	TRBV6-5	NA	CAVWEYGYTF	TGTGCCGTTTGGGAGTATGGCTACACCTTC
TRBJ1-3	NA	TRBV2	NA	CASSDTIGTSGNTIYF	TGTGCCAGCAGTGATACGATCGGAACCTCTGGAAACACCATATATTTT
TRBJ2-7	NA	TRBV5-1	TRBD1	CASSLQQGVPGYEQYF	TGCGCCAGCAGCTTACAACAGGGGGTTCCTGGGTACGAGCAGTACTTC
TRBJ1-5	NA	TRBV5-1	NA	CASSLGSANQPQHF	TGCGCCAGCAGCTTGGGGTCAGCTAATCAGCCCCAGCATTTT
TRBJ2-7	NA	TRBV28	TRBD2	CASSSTGGRFYYEQYF	TGTGCCAGCAGTTCGACGGGCGGGAGATTCTACTACGAGCAGTACTTC
TRBJ2-5	NA	TRBV28	NA	CASSLFQGWETQYF	TGTGCCAGCAGTTTATTCCAAGGGTGGGAGACCCAGTACTTC
TRBJ2-5	NA	TRBV30	TRBD2	CAWSGIGLAAETQYF	TGTGCCTGGAGTGGGATAGGACTAGCAGCGGAGACCCAGTACTTC
TRBJ2-3	NA	TRBV18	NA	CASSPFRGADTQYF	TGTGCCAGCTCACCTTTCAGGGGCGCAGATACGCAGTATTTT
TRBJ1-2	NA	TRBV28	NA	CASGAPDYTF	TGTGCCAGCGGTGCCCCCGACTACACCTTC
TRBJ2-7	NA	TRBV5-1	NA	CASSGWGGTYEQYF	TGCGCCAGCAGCGGATGGGGAGGTACCTACGAGCAGTACTTC
TRBJ1-5	NA	TRBV15	NA	CATSRDGAEQPQHF	TGTGCCACCAGCAGAGATGGGGCGGAACAGCCCCAGCATTTT
TRBJ1-5	NA	TRBV27	NA	CASSPTARGSNQPQHF	TGTGCCAGCAGTCCCACCGCTCGTGGTAGCAATCAGCCCCAGCATTTT
TRBJ1-2	NA	TRBV27	TRBD1	CASSQRTGDHGYTF	TGTGCCAGCAGTCAACGGACAGGGGATCATGGCTACACCTTC
TRBJ1-5	NA	TRBV19	NA	CASSSISGNQPQHF	TGTGCCAGTAGTAGCATCTCGGGGAATCAGCCCCAGCATTTT